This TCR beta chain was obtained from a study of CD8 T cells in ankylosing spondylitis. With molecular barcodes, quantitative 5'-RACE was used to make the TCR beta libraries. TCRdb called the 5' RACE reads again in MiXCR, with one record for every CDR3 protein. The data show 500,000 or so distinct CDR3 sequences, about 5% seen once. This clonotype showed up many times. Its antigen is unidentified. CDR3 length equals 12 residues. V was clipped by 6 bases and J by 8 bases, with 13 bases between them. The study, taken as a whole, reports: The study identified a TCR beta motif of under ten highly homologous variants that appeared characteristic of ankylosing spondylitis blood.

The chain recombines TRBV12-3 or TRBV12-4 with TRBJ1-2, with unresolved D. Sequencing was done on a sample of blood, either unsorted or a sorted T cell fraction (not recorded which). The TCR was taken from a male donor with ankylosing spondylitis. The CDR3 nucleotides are TGTGCCAGCAGCCCGCGAGTAAGCGGCTACACCTTC. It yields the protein CASSPRVSGYTF.